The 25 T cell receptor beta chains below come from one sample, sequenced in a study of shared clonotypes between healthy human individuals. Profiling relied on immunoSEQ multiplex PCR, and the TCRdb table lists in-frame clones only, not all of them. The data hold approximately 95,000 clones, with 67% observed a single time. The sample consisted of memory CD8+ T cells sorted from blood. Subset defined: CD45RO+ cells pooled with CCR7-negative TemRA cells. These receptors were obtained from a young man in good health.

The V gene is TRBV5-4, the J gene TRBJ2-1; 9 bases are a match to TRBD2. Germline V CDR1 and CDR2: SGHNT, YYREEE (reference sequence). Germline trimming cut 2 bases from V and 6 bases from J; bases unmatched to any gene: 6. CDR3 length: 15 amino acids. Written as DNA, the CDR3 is TGTGCCAGCAGCTTAGGGACTAGCTGGGCCAATGAGCAGTTCTTC. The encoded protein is CASSLGTSWANEQFF. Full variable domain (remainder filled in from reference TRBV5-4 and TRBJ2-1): ETGVTQSPTHLIKTRGQQVTLRCSSQSGHNTVSWYQQALGQGPQFIFQYYREEENGRGNFPPRFSGLQFPNYSSELNVNALELDDSALYLCASSLGTSWANEQFFGPGTRLTVL.

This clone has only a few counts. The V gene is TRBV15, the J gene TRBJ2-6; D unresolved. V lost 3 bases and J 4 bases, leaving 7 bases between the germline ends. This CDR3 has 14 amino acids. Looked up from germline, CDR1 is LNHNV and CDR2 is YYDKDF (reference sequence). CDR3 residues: CATSSSLGANVLTF. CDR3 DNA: TGTGCCACCAGCAGTAGTCTAGGGGCCAACGTCCTGACTTTC.

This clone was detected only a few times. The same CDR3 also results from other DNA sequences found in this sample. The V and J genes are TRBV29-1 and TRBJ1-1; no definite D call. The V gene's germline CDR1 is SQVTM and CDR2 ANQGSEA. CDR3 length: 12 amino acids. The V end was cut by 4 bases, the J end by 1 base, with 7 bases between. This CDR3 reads CSVVPGNTEAFF. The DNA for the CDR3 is TGCAGCGTTGTTCCCGGGAACACTGAAGCTTTCTTT.

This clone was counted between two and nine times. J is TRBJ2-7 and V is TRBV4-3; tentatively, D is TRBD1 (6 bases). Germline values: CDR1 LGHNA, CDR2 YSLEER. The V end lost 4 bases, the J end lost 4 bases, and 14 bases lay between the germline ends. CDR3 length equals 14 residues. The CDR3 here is CASSPGNRAYEQYF. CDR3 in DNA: TGCGCCAGCAGCCCGGGGAACAGGGCGTACGAGCAGTACTTC.

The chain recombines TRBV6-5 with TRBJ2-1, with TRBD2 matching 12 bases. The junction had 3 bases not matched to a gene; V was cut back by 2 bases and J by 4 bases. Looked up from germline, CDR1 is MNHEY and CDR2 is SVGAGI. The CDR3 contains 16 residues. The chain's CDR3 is CASSYQTSGGYNEQFF. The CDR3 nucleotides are TGTGCCAGCAGTTACCAGACTAGCGGGGGATACAATGAGCAGTTCTTC.

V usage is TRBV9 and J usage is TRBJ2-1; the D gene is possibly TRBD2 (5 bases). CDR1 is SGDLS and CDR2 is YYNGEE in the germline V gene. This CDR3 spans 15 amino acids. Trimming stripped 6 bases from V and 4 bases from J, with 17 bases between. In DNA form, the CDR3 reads TGTGCCAGCACCTCCGAGGGCGGCCGATACAATGAGCAGTTCTTC. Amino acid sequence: CASTSEGGRYNEQFF.

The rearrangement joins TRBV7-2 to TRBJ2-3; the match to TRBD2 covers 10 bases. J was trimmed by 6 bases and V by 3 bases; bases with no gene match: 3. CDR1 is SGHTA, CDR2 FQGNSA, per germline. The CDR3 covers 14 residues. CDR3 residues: CASSFLAGADTQYF. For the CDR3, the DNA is TGTGCCAGCAGCTTTCTAGCGGGGGCGGATACGCAGTATTTT.

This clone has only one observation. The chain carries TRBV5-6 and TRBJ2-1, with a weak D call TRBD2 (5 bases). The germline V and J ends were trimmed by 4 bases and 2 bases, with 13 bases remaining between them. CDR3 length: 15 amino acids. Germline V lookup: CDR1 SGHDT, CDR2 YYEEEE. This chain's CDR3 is CASSPPGIPYNEQFF. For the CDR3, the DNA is TGTGCCAGCAGCCCGCCGGGGATCCCCTACAATGAGCAGTTCTTC.

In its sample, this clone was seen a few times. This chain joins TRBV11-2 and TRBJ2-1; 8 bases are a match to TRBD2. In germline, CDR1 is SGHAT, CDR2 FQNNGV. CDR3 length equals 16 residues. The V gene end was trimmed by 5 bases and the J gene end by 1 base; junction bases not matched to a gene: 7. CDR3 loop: CASSHIASGSYNEQFF. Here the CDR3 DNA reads TGTGCCAGCAGCCACATCGCTAGCGGGTCCTACAATGAGCAGTTCTTC.

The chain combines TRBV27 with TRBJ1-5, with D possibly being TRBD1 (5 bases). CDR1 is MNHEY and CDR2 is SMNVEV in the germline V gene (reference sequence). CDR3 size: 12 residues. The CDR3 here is CAGGVGNQPQHF. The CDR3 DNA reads TGTGCAGGAGGGGTCGGGAATCAGCCCCAGCATTTT.

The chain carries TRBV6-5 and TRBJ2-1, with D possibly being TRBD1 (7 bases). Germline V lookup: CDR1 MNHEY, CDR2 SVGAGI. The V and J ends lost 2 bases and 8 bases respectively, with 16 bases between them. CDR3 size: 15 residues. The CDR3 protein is CASSYVVGGGDEQFF. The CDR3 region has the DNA TGTGCCAGCAGTTACGTCGTTGGAGGGGGCGATGAGCAGTTCTTC.

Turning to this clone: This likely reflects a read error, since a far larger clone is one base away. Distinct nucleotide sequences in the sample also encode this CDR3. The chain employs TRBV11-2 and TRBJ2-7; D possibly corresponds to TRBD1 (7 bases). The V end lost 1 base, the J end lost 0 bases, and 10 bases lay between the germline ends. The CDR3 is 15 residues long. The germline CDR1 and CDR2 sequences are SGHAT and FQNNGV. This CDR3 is CASSLGGDSSYEQYF. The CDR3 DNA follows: TGTGCCAGCAGCTTAGGGGGGGACAGCTCCTACGAGCAGTACTTC.

The DNA of the CDR3 is TGCAGCGTTGTAGGGGCGGGACTATCGATGTTCGACGAGCAGTACTTC. Encoded protein: CSVVGAGLSMFDEQYF. The chain carries TRBV29-1 and TRBJ2-7, with TRBD2 matching over 7 bases. Germline loops: CDR1 SQVTM, CDR2 ANQGSEA. The CDR3 is made up of 16 amino acids. J gave up 5 bases and V 4 bases, and 17 bases lay outside the gene matches.

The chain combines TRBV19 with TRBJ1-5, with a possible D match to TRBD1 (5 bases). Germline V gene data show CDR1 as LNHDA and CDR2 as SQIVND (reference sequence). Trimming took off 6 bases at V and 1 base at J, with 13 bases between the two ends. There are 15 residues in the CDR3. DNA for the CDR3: TGTGCCAGTAGCCCCGTGGGGCGCAGCAATCAGCCCCAGCATTTT. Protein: CASSPVGRSNQPQHF.

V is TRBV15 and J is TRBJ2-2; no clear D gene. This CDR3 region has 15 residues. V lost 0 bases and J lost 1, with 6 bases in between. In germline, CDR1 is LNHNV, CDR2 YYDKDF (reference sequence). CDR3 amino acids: CATSRDAVNTGELFF. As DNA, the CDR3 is TGTGCCACCAGCAGAGATGCGGTGAACACCGGGGAGCTGTTTTTT.

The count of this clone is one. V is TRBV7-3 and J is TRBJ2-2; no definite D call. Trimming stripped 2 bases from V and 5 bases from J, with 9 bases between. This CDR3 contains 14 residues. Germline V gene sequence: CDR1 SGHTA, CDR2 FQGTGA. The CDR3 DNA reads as TGTGCCAGCAGCTTAGAGATTCGAACCGGGGAGCTGTTTTTT. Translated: CASSLEIRTGELFF.

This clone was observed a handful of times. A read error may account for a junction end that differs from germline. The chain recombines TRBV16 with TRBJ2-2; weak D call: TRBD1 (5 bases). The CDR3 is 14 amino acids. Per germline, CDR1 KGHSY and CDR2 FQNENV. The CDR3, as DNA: TGTGCCAGCACCCAAGCAGGGTCCACCGGGGAGCTGTTTTTT. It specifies CASTQAGSTGELFF. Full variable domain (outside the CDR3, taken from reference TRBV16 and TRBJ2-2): GEEVAQTPKHLVRGEGQKAKLYCAPIKGHSYVFWYQQVLKNEFKFLISFQNENVFDETGMPKERFSAKCLPNSPCSLEIQATKLEDSAVYFCASTQAGSTGELFFGEGSRLTVL.

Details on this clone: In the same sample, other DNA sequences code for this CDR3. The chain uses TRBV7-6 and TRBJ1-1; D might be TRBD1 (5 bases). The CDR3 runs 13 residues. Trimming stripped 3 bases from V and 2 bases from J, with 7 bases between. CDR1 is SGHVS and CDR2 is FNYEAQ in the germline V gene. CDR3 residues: CASSFGANTEAFF. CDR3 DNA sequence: TGTGCCAGCAGCTTCGGGGCCAACACTGAAGCTTTCTTT.

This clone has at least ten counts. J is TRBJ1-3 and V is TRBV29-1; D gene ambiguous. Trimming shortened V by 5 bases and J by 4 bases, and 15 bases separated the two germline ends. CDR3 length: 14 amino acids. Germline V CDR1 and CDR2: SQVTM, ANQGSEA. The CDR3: CSVQGQGPGNTIYF. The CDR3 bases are TGCAGCGTTCAAGGGCAAGGGCCCGGAAACACCATATATTTT.

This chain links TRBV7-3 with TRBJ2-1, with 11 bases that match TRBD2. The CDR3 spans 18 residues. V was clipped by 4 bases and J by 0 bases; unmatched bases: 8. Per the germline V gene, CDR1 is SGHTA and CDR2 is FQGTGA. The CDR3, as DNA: TGTGCCAGCAGCTCCCTAGCGGGAGGCTTGAGCTCCTACAATGAGCAGTTCTTC. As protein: CASSSLAGGLSSYNEQFF.

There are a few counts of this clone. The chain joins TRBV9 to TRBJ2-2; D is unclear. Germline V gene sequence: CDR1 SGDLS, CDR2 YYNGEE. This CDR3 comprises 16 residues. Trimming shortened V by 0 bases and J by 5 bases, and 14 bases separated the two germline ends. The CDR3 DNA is TGTGCCAGCAGCGTAGATGATCCAGCGTATACCGGGGAGCTGTTTTTT. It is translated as CASSVDDPAYTGELFF.

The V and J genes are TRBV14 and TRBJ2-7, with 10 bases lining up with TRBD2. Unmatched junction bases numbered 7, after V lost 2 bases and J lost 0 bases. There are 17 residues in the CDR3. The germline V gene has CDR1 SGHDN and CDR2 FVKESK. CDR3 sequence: CASSQTSGISPSYEQYF. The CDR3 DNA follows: TGTGCCAGCAGCCAAACTAGCGGGATTTCTCCCTCCTACGAGCAGTACTTC.

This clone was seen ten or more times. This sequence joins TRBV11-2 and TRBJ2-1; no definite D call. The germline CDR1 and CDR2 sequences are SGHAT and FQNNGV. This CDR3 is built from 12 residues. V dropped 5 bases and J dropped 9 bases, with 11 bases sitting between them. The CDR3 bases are TGTGCCAGCAGCATCCCCTCGGGTGAGCAGTTCTTC. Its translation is CASSIPSGEQFF.

Here the CDR3 reads CASSSQLAGGFDEQFF. As DNA, the CDR3 is TGCGCCAGCAGCTCCCAACTAGCGGGAGGGTTCGATGAGCAGTTCTTC. The rearrangement uses TRBV5-1 and TRBJ2-1; 13 bases align to TRBD2. CDR1 is SGHRS, CDR2 YFSETQ, per germline. This CDR3 region has 16 residues. J was trimmed by 8 bases and V by 3 bases; bases with no gene match: 8.

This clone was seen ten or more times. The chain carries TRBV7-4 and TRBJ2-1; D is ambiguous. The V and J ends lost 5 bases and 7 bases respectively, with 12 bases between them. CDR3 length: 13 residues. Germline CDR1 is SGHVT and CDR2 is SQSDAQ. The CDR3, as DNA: TGTGCCAGCAGCGTAACGATGGGGAATGAGCAGTTCTTC. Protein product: CASSVTMGNEQFF.